The 29 T cell receptor beta chains listed next were all sequenced from one sample in a study of OX40 agonist ivuxolimab in advanced cancers. Data came from immunoSEQ multiplex PCR; TCRdb stores just in-frame clones and leaves some out. The profile covers around 110,000 clones, with approximately 90% appearing a single time and approximately 0.52% taken by the ten largest. The sample was CD4+ or CD8+ T cells sorted from blood, taken in a trial of the OX40 agonist ivuxolimab. The receptor set was obtained from an adult with an advanced solid tumor such as melanoma, head and neck, liver or kidney cancer.

V and J are TRBV7-2 and TRBJ2-3; D is undetermined. This CDR3 has 15 amino acids. Trimming shortened V by 1 base and J by 4 bases, and 12 bases separated the two germline ends. Germline CDR1 is SGHTA and CDR2 is FQGNSA. This chain's CDR3 is CASSLVSLGSDTQYF. In DNA, the CDR3 is TGTGCCAGCAGCTTAGTGAGTCTCGGGTCAGATACGCAGTATTTT.

This chain joins TRBV2 and TRBJ2-5, with 8 positions matching TRBD1. V lost 2 bases to trimming and J lost 2 bases; unmatched junction nucleotides: 10. Germline V lookup: CDR1 SNHLY, CDR2 FYNNEI. The CDR3 runs to 17 residues. CDR3 nucleotide sequence: TGTGCCAGCAGTGAAAGGGCCGGGACAGGCTTACAAGAGACCCAGTACTTC. Protein sequence: CASSERAGTGLQETQYF.

This clone was observed once. At the DNA level, this CDR3 is encoded by other sequences in the same sample as well. The rearrangement links TRBV2 to TRBJ2-3; 8 nucleotides line up with TRBD2. With 0 bases clipped from V and 1 base from J, the junction kept 0 bases outside the gene matches. The CDR3 is 15 residues long. Germline assignment: CDR1 SNHLY and CDR2 FYNNEI. CDR3: CASSEAGGGTDTQYF. CDR3 sequence (DNA): TGTGCCAGCAGTGAAGCCGGGGGGGGCACAGATACGCAGTATTTT.

The chain couples TRBV19 to TRBJ2-7, with 8 nucleotides matching TRBD1. J was trimmed by 3 bases and V by 3 bases; bases with no gene match: 7. The germline CDR1 and CDR2 sequences are LNHDA and SQIVND (reference sequence). The CDR3 is 15 amino acids. The CDR3 region has the DNA TGTGCCAGTAGTATGAAGGGGACAGGCCTCTACGAGCAGTACTTC. Protein product: CASSMKGTGLYEQYF.

The chain recombines TRBV6-6 with TRBJ1-1; 9 positions agree with TRBD1. The CDR3 spans 14 residues. The V gene end was trimmed by 6 bases and the J gene end by 5 bases; junction bases not matched to a gene: 7. Per the germline V gene, CDR1 is MNHNY and CDR2 is SVGAGI (reference sequence). CDR3 sequence: CASRGGTGRTEAFF. CDR3 DNA sequence: TGTGCCAGCAGGGGGGGGACAGGGAGGACTGAAGCTTTCTTT.

The chain uses TRBV7-9 and TRBJ2-2, with 13 positions matching TRBD2. V trimming: 3 bases; J trimming: 6 bases; junction bases outside the gene matches: 4. The CDR3 loop spans 16 amino acids. Germline CDR1 reads SEHNR; CDR2 reads FQNEAQ (reference sequence). CDR3 in DNA: TGTGCCAGCAGCTTCACTAGCGGGGGGGCCGCCGGGGAGCTGTTTTTT. Its protein is CASSFTSGGAAGELFF.

The chain links TRBV10-1 to TRBJ1-1; perhaps TRBD1 as D (6 bases). CDR1 is WNHNN and CDR2 is SYGVQD in the germline V gene (reference sequence). V shed 6 bases and J shed 2 bases, with 10 bases lying between them. This CDR3 region has 13 residues. CDR3 sequence reads: CASRRGTNTEAFF. Here the CDR3 DNA reads TGCGCCAGCAGGAGAGGGACAAACACTGAAGCTTTCTTT.

The genes are TRBV4-1 and TRBJ1-1, with a possible D match to TRBD1 (5 bases). The CDR3 extends over 14 amino acids. Germline values: CDR1 MGHRA, CDR2 YSYEKL. The V end lost 6 bases, the J end lost 0 bases, and 11 bases lay between the germline ends. CDR3 nucleotides: TGCGCCAGCAGGGGGGTCCTTTTGAACACTGAAGCTTTCTTT. It translates to CASRGVLLNTEAFF.

This clone was observed once. This CDR3 reads CASSIDGTVVDTDTQYF. The CDR3, as DNA: TGTGCCAGTAGTATAGATGGGACCGTGGTTGACACAGATACGCAGTATTTT. The chain joins TRBV19 to TRBJ2-3, with D perhaps assigned TRBD1 or TRBD2 (5 bases each). This CDR3 contains 17 residues. Germline values: CDR1 LNHDA, CDR2 SQIVND (reference sequence). Between the trimmed V and J ends, which lost 0 bases and 2 bases, there was a span of 15 bases.

The CDR3 coding sequence is TGTGCCAGCAGCTGGGAGGGACATAGCAATCAGCCCCAGCATTTT. It is translated as CASSWEGHSNQPQHF. This chain joins TRBV7-2 and TRBJ1-5, with D possibly TRBD1 on 6 matching bases. The V gene's germline CDR1 is SGHTA and CDR2 FQGNSA. V was pared by 4 bases and J by 0 bases, with 10 bases between. The CDR3 loop spans 15 amino acids.

This clone showed up just once. V gene TRBV5-1 combines with J gene TRBJ1-4; D gene unclear. Per the germline V gene, CDR1 is SGHRS and CDR2 is YFSETQ. Trimming removed 1 base from V and 0 bases from J, with 4 bases in between. The CDR3 totals 14 residues. In nucleotides, the CDR3 is TGCGCCAGCAGCTTGCAGTCAACTAATGAAAAACTGTTTTTT. Its translation is CASSLQSTNEKLFF.

CDR3 residues: CASSSTGDNSPLHF. In DNA, the CDR3 is TGCGCCAGCAGCTCGACAGGGGATAATTCACCCCTCCACTTT. The chain carries TRBV5-1 and TRBJ1-6, with 8 bases identical to TRBD1. The CDR3 loop spans 14 amino acids. V was pared by 3 bases and J by 5 bases, with 1 base of the junction left unmatched. In germline, CDR1 is SGHRS, CDR2 YFSETQ.

This chain joins TRBV6-1 and TRBJ2-7; TRBD1 is a possible D gene (5 bases). The CDR3 spans 15 residues. The germline V gene has CDR1 MNHNS and CDR2 SASEGT. The V end was cut by 7 bases, the J end by 3 bases, with 19 bases between. The CDR3 DNA sequence: TGTGCCAGCACCCCGCTGTCGACAGTCCTCTACGAGCAGTACTTC. Translation gives CASTPLSTVLYEQYF.

This chain joins TRBV5-1 and TRBJ2-5; maybe TRBD2 (6 bases). The CDR3 runs 14 residues. Germline-derived CDR1 and CDR2 are SGHRS and YFSETQ. V was trimmed by 0 bases and J by 2 bases, leaving 8 bases between them. The CDR3 sequence is CASSLVGGQETQYF. CDR3 bases: TGCGCCAGCAGCTTGGTGGGGGGACAAGAGACCCAGTACTTC.

The rearrangement links TRBV4-3 to TRBJ1-4; D is unresolved. The CDR3 sequence is 16 residues long. The V end was cut by 4 bases, the J end by 6 bases, with 18 bases between. From germline, CDR1 is LGHNA and CDR2 YSLEER. The CDR3 DNA reads TGCGCCAGCAGCCCCCGATTTAACGGGCGGGATGAAAAACTGTTTTTT. Translated, it gives CASSPRFNGRDEKLFF.

This sequence joins TRBV6-5 and TRBJ1-2; D may be TRBD1 (5 bases). The CDR3 totals 15 residues. The germline V and J ends were trimmed by 0 bases and 4 bases, with 12 bases remaining between them. Germline CDR1 is MNHEY and CDR2 is SVGAGI. CDR3: CASSYSQGQGYGYTF. The CDR3 coding sequence is TGTGCCAGCAGTTACTCGCAGGGTCAAGGCTATGGCTACACCTTC.

The chain couples TRBV9 to TRBJ1-3; D may be TRBD1 (5 bases). V lost 0 bases to trimming and J lost 7 bases, with 20 bases between them. The CDR3 loop spans 17 amino acids. Germline assignment: CDR1 SGDLS and CDR2 YYNGEE. CDR3 nucleotide sequence: TGTGCCAGCAGCGTAGGGACCGGTGTGGGGCAGGCGAACACCATATATTTT. It translates to CASSVGTGVGQANTIYF.

This clone was seen a single time. The V call is TRBV7-9, the J call TRBJ2-5; no reliable D call. Trimming stripped 2 bases from V and 5 bases from J, with 12 bases between. Germline values: CDR1 SEHNR, CDR2 FQNEAQ (reference sequence). This CDR3 comprises 14 residues. The CDR3 is CASSLMGITETQYF. DNA of the CDR3: TGTGCCAGCAGCTTAATGGGGATTACTGAGACCCAGTACTTC.

This sequence joins TRBV19 and TRBJ1-5; D is possibly TRBD1 (5 bases). The CDR3 extends over 16 amino acids. V was cut by 5 bases and J by 4 bases, with 18 bases left in between. Germline V gives CDR1 LNHDA, CDR2 SQIVND (reference sequence). CDR3 nucleotide sequence: TGTGCCAGTAGTCTCTCCGGAGGGGTCGGTAATCAGCCCCAGCATTTT. Translation: CASSLSGGVGNQPQHF.

The gene calls are TRBV10-2 and TRBJ1-5; D is undetermined. The CDR3 has 13 amino acids. V was shortened by 3 bases and J by 2 bases, with 5 bases between the two germline ends. Germline V gives CDR1 WSHSY, CDR2 SAAADI. The CDR3 nucleotides are TGCGCCAGCAGTGAAACGGGCAATCAGCCCCAGCATTTT. Protein sequence: CASSETGNQPQHF.

Here the CDR3 reads CSVEDREGARTGNTIYF. The DNA for the CDR3 is TGCAGCGTTGAAGATCGGGAGGGGGCGAGAACTGGAAACACCATATATTTT. J is TRBJ1-3 and V is TRBV29-1; the match to TRBD1 covers 7 bases. Looked up from germline, CDR1 is SQVTM and CDR2 is ANQGSEA. The J segment lost 2 bases and the V segment lost 0 bases, leaving 10 bases of the junction unmatched. The CDR3 length is 17 residues.

The chain uses TRBV18 and TRBJ2-6; 11 bases match TRBD1. In germline, CDR1 is KGHSH, CDR2 LQKENI. This CDR3 is built from 20 residues. V trimming: 1 base; J trimming: 3 bases; junction bases outside the gene matches: 11. This CDR3 reads CASSPQMGTGGADGANVLTF. In DNA form, the CDR3 reads TGTGCCAGCTCACCACAAATGGGGACAGGGGGTGCGGATGGGGCCAACGTCCTGACTTTC.

This rearrangement joins TRBV7-2 to TRBJ2-3; D is undetermined. V was trimmed by 6 bases and J by 0 bases, leaving 4 bases between them. CDR3 length: 12 residues. Germline loops: CDR1 SGHTA, CDR2 FQGNSA. The CDR3 DNA follows: TGTGCCAGCAGGGTTAGCACAGATACGCAGTATTTT. Its protein product is CASRVSTDTQYF.

The J gene is TRBJ1-4, the V gene TRBV2; weak D call: TRBD1 (5 bases). CDR1 is SNHLY, CDR2 FYNNEI, per germline. This CDR3 contains 15 residues. The V gene lost 1 base and the J gene lost 5 bases, with 11 bases spanning the gap. This chain's CDR3 is CASSEVEGKNEKLFF. Here the CDR3 DNA reads TGTGCCAGCAGTGAAGTAGAGGGGAAAAATGAAAAACTGTTTTTT. Complete variable domain (other parts from reference TRBV2 and TRBJ1-4): EPEVTQTPSHQVTQMGQEVILRCVPISNHLYFYWYRQILGQKVEFLVSFYNNEISEKSEIFDDQFSVERPDGSNFTLKIRSTKLEDSAMYFCASSEVEGKNEKLFFGSGTQLSVL.

As for this clone: The same CDR3 is also encoded by other DNA sequences in this sample. The rearrangement joins TRBV2 to TRBJ2-7; D is unclear. This CDR3 is built from 13 residues. Germline CDR1 SNHLY, CDR2 FYNNEI. V lost 4 bases and J lost 2, with 9 bases in between. CDR3 sequence (DNA): TGTGCCAGCAGTGGGGAAGGGACCTACGAGCAGTACTTC. Translating it yields CASSGEGTYEQYF.

The J gene is TRBJ2-2, the V gene TRBV19; 9 nucleotides match TRBD2. Per the germline V gene, CDR1 is LNHDA and CDR2 is SQIVND (reference sequence). The CDR3 extends over 14 amino acids. V shed 10 bases and J 2 bases; nucleotides not matched to a gene: 5. CDR3 DNA: TGTGCCACGGGACTAGCCAGTAACACCGGGGAGCTGTTTTTT. As protein: CATGLASNTGELFF.

The V call is TRBV27, the J call TRBJ2-3; maybe TRBD2 (5 bases). The V and J ends lost 5 bases and 6 bases respectively, with 12 bases between them. The CDR3 is 13 amino acids. Germline CDR1 reads MNHEY; CDR2 reads SMNVEV (reference sequence). CDR3 residues: CASSGLGVDTQYF. The CDR3 DNA sequence: TGTGCCAGCAGTGGCCTCGGGGTGGATACGCAGTATTTT.

The chain links TRBV7-2 to TRBJ1-5; D remains unclear. Germline V CDR1 and CDR2: SGHTA, FQGNSA. V lost 4 bases, J lost 4 bases, and 5 bases lay in between. The CDR3 length is 12 residues. The CDR3 region is CASSSHNQPQHF. For the CDR3, the DNA is TGTGCCAGCAGCTCTCATAATCAGCCCCAGCATTTT. The full variable domain, rest sourced from reference TRBV7-2 and TRBJ1-5, is GAGVSQSPSNKVTEKGKDVELRCDPISGHTALYWYRQSLGQGLEFLIYFQGNSAPDKSGLPSDRFSAERTGGSVSTLTIQRTQQEDSAVYLCASSSHNQPQHFGDGTRLSIL.

The rearrangement joins TRBV11-2 to TRBJ2-5; TRBD1 agrees at 12 bases. V shed 0 bases and J 7 bases; nucleotides not matched to a gene: 9. This CDR3 has 17 amino acids. CDR1 is SGHAT, CDR2 FQNNGV, per germline. The CDR3 DNA follows: TGTGCCAGCAGCTTAGATCCGGGACAGGGGGCGCGAGGGACCCAGTACTTC. The encoded protein is CASSLDPGQGARGTQYF.